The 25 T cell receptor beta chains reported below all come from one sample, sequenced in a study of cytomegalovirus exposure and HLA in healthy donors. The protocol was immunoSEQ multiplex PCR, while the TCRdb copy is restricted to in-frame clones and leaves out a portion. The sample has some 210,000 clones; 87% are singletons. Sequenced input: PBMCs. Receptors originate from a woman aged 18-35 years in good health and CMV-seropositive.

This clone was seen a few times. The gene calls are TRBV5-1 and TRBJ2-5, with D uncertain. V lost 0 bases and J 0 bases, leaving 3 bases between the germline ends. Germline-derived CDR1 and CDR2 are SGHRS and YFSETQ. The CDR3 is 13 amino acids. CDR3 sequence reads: CASSLDNQETQYF. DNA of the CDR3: TGCGCCAGCAGCTTGGACAACCAAGAGACCCAGTACTTC.

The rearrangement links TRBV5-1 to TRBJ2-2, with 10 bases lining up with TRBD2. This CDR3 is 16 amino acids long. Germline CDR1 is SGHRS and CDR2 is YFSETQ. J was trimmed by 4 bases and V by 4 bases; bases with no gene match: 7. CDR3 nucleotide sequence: TGCGCCAGCAGCGCATACTTAGCGGGAGGCACCGGGGAGCTGTTTTTT. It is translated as CASSAYLAGGTGELFF.

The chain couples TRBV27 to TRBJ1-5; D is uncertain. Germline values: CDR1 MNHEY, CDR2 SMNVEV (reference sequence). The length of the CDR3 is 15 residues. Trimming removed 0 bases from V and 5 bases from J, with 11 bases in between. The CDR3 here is CASSLSTVHDQPQHF. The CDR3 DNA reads TGTGCCAGCAGTTTATCCACAGTACACGATCAGCCCCAGCATTTT.

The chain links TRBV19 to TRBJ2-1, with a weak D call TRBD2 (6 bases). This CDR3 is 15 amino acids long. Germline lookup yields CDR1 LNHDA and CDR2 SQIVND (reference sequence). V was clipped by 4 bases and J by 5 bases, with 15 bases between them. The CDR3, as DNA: TGTGCCAGTAGTAGTAGGCTAGCGCCTAACAATGAGCAGTTCTTC. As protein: CASSSRLAPNNEQFF. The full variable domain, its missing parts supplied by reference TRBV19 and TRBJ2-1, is DGGITQSPKYLFRKEGQNVTLSCEQNLNHDAMYWYRQDPGQGLRLIYYSQIVNDFQKGDIAEGYSVSREKKESFPLTVTSAQKNPTAFYLCASSSRLAPNNEQFFGPGTRLTVL.

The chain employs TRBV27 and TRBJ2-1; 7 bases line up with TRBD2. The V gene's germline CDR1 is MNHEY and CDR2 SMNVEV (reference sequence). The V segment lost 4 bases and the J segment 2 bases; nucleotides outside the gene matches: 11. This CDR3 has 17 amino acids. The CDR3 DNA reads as TGTGCCAGCAGTTCCCCACGACTAGCTGCAACCTACAATGAGCAGTTCTTC. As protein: CASSSPRLAATYNEQFF.

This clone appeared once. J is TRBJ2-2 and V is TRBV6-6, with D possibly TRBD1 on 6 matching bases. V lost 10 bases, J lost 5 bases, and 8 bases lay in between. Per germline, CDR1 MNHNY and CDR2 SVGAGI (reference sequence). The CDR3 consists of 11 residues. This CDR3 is CAIRGTGELFF. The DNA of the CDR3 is TGTGCCATAAGGGGGACCGGGGAGCTGTTTTTT.

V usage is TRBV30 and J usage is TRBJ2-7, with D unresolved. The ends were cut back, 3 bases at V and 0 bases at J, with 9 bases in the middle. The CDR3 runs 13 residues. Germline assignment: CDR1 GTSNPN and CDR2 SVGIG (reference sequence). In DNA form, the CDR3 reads TGTGCCTGGAGGCCGGGTAGCTCCTACGAGCAGTACTTC. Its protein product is CAWRPGSSYEQYF.

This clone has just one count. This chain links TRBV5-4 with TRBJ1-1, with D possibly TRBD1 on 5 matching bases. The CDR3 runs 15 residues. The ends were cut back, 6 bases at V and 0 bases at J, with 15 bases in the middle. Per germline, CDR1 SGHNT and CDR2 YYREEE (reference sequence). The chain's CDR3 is CASIQVTEMNTEAFF. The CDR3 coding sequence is TGTGCCAGCATCCAGGTGACAGAAATGAACACTGAAGCTTTCTTT.

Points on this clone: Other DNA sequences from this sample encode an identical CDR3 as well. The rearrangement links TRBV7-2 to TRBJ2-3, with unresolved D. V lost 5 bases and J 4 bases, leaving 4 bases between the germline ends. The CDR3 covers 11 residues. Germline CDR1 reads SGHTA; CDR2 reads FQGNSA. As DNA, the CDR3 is TGTGCCAGCAGCCTTTCAGATACGCAGTATTTT. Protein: CASSLSDTQYF.

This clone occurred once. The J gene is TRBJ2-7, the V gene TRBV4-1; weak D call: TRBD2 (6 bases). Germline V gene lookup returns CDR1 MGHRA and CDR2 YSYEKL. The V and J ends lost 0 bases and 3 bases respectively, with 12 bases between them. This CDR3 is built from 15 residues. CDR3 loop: CASSQDLGGIYEQYF. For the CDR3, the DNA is TGCGCCAGCAGCCAAGATCTAGGCGGGATCTACGAGCAGTACTTC.

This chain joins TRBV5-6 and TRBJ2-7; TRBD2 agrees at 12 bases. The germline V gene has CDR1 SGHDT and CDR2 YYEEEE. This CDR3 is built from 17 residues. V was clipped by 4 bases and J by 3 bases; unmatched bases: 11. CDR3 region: CASSVRGRLAGDYEQYF. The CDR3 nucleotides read TGTGCCAGCAGCGTGAGGGGCAGACTAGCGGGAGACTACGAGCAGTACTTC.

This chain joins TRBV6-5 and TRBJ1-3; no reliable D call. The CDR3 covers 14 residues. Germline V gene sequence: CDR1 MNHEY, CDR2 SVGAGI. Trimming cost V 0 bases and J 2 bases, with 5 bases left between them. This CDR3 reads CASSYSVAGNTIYF. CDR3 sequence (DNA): TGTGCCAGCAGTTACTCGGTAGCTGGAAACACCATATATTTT.

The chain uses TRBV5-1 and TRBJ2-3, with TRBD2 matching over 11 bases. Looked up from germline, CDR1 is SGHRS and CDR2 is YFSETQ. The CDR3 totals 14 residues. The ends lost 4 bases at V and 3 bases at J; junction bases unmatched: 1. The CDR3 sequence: CASSRTSGTDTQYF. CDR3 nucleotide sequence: TGCGCCAGCAGCCGGACTAGCGGGACAGATACGCAGTATTTT.

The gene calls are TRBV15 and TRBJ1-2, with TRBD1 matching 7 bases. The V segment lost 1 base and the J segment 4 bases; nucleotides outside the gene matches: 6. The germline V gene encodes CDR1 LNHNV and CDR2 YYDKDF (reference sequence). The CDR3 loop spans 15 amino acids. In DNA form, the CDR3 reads TGTGCCACCAGCAGAGGCCGGGACAGAGGCTATGGCTACACCTTC. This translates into CATSRGRDRGYGYTF.

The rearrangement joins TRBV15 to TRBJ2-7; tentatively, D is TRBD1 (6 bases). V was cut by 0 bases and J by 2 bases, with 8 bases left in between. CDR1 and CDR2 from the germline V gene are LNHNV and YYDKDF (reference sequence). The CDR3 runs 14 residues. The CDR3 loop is CATSRDRGAYEQYF. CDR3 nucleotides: TGTGCCACCAGCAGAGACAGGGGTGCCTACGAGCAGTACTTC.

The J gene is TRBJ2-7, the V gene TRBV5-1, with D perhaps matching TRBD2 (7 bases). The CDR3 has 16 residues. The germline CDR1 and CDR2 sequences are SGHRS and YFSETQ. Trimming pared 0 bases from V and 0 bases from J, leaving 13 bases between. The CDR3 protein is CASSLGGGFSSYEQYF. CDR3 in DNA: TGCGCCAGCAGCTTGGGGGGGGGCTTTAGCTCCTACGAGCAGTACTTC.

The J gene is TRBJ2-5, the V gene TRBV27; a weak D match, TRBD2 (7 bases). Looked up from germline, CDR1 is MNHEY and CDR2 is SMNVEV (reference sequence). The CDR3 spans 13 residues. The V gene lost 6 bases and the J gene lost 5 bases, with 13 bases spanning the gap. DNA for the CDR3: TGTGCCAGCAGCCGCCGGGGGGCGGAGACCCAGTACTTC. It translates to CASSRRGAETQYF.

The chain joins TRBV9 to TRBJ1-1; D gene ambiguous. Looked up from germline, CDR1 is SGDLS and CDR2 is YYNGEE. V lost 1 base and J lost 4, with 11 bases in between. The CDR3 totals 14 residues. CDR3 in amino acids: CASSVQPEGTEAFF. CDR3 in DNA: TGTGCCAGCAGCGTACAACCGGAGGGCACTGAAGCTTTCTTT.

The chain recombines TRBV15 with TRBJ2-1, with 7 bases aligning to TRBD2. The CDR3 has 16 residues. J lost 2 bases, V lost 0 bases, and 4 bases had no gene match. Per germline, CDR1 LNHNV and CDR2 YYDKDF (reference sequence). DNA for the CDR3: TGTGCCACCAGCAGAGAAGGCGGGAGCCCCTACAATGAGCAGTTCTTC. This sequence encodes CATSREGGSPYNEQFF.

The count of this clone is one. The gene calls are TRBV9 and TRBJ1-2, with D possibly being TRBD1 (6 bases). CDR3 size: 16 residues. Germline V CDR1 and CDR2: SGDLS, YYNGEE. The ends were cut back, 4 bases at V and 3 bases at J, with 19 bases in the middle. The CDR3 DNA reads TGTGCCAGCAGCCCCCCCCAACAGGGATTAGACTATGGCTACACCTTC. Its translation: CASSPPQQGLDYGYTF.

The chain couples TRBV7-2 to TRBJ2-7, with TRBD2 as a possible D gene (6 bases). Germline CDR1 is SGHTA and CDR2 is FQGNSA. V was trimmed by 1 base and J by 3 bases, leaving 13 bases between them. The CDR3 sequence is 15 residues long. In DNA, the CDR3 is TGTGCCAGCAGCTTAGGGGCGGGGCCCAACTACGAGCAGTACTTC. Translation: CASSLGAGPNYEQYF.

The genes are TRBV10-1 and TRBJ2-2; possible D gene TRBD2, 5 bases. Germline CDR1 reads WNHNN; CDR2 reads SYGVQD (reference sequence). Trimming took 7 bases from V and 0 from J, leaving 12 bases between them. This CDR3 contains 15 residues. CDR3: CASNTGYANTGELFF. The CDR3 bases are TGCGCCAGCAATACGGGGTACGCGAACACCGGGGAGCTGTTTTTT.

In nucleotides, the CDR3 is TGTGCCAGCAGTTCGGACAGATATGGCTACACCTTC. Encoded protein: CASSSDRYGYTF. The genes are TRBV27 and TRBJ1-2; the D gene is possibly TRBD1 (6 bases). The germline gives CDR1 MNHEY, CDR2 SMNVEV (reference sequence). The germline V and J ends were trimmed by 4 bases and 5 bases, with 8 bases remaining between them. The CDR3 length is 12 residues.

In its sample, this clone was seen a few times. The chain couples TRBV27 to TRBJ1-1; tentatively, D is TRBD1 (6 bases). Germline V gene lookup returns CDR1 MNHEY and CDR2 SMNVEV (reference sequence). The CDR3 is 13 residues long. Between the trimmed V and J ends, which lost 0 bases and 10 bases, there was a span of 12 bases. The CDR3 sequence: CASSLSQGPRAFF. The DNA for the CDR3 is TGTGCCAGCAGTTTATCACAGGGCCCTCGAGCTTTCTTT.

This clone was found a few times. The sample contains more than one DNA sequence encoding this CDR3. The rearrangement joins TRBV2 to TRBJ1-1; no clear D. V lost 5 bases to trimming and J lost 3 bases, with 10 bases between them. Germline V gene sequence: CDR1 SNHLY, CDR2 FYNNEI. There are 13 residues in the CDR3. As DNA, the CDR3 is TGTGCCAGCAGTCTAAGACGGGACACTGAAGCTTTCTTT. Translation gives CASSLRRDTEAFF.